This is a list of T cell receptor beta chains from one sample in a study of low-dose radiotherapy and immunotherapy resistance in tumors. Via MiXCR, TCRdb re-called the reads, giving one row per CDR3 protein. The top ten hold 5.5% to 8.5% of the sample, which has about 60,000 distinct CDR3 sequences, under 30% seen once. The sequences come from PBMCs, collected after low-dose radiotherapy plus immunotherapy. Receptor source: a male donor with prostate cancer. The CDR3 runs from the conserved cysteine through the conserved F or W. A D gene is named only where the DNA matches it firmly. Part of the rows lack a size; the others show once, few, many or a class for expanded clones.

v_gene	j_gene	d_gene	abundance	CDR3aa	CDR3nt
TRBV7-3	TRBJ2-2	NA	medium-sized	CASSPTAGELFF	TGTGCCAGCAGTCCAACTGCTGGGGAGCTGTTTTTT
TRBV5-5	TRBJ2-3	NA	many	CASTIGRSTDTQYF	TGTGCCAGCACCATAGGACGGAGCACAGATACGCAGTATTTT
TRBV5-1	TRBJ2-1	NA	NA	CASNLYNEQFF	TGCGCCAGCAACCTTTACAATGAGCAGTTCTTC
TRBV6-2/TRBV6-3	TRBJ2-3	NA	NA	CTSSYVAGTDTQYF	TGTACCAGCAGTTACGTGGCGGGCACAGATACGCAGTATTTT
TRBV3-1	TRBJ2-7	NA	many	CASSPSGRGRGSYEQYF	TGTGCCAGCAGCCCGAGTGGGAGGGGGCGGGGGTCCTACGAGCAGTACTTC
TRBV28	TRBJ2-5	TRBD1	many	CASSSRQGEETQYF	TGTGCCAGCAGTTCGAGACAGGGGGAAGAGACCCAGTACTTC
TRBV7-2	TRBJ1-5	NA	many	CASSPQSQRAGQPQHF	TGTGCCAGCAGCCCACAATCACAGCGCGCAGGGCAGCCCCAGCATTTT
TRBV4-2	TRBJ1-3	NA	many	CASSQVATGNTIYF	TGTGCCAGCAGCCAAGTGGCTACTGGAAACACCATATATTTT
TRBV19	TRBJ2-3	TRBD2	many	CASSNLLAGGGDTQYF	TGTGCCAGTAGTAACCTACTAGCGGGGGGCGGAGATACGCAGTATTTT
TRBV28	TRBJ2-3	TRBD2	medium-sized	CASSQAGLAHDTQYF	TGTGCCAGCAGTCAGGCGGGACTAGCACACGATACGCAGTATTTT
TRBV3-1	TRBJ2-7	NA	many	CASSQDSRYEQYF	TGTGCCAGCAGCCAAGATTCCAGATACGAGCAGTACTTC
TRBV5-8	TRBJ1-3	TRBD1	medium-sized	CASSEGGQGSGNTIYF	TGCGCCAGCAGCGAGGGAGGACAGGGCTCTGGAAACACCATATATTTT
TRBV3-1	TRBJ1-2	NA	many	CASSPATGNYGYTF	TGTGCCAGCAGCCCCGCGACAGGAAACTATGGCTACACCTTC
TRBV6-6	TRBJ2-1	TRBD2	many	CASSETSWGNEQFF	TGTGCCAGCAGTGAGACTAGCTGGGGCAATGAGCAGTTCTTC
TRBV19	TRBJ2-1	TRBD1	many	CASSIRDSNEQFF	TGTGCCAGTAGTATCCGGGACAGCAATGAGCAGTTCTTC
TRBV5-1	TRBJ2-7	NA	many	CASSLGRGEQYF	TGCGCCAGCAGCTTGGGAAGGGGCGAGCAGTACTTC
TRBV28	TRBJ2-3	NA	many	CASTSANEDTQYF	TGTGCCAGCACTAGCGCCAACGAGGATACGCAGTATTTT
TRBV2	TRBJ1-5	NA	many	CASKEGEWNQPQHF	TGTGCCAGCAAGGAGGGGGAATGGAATCAGCCCCAGCATTTT
TRBV7-2	TRBJ2-1	NA	many	CASSRGLEYNEQFF	TGTGCCAGCAGCCGAGGACTGGAGTACAATGAGCAGTTCTTC
TRBV30	TRBJ2-2	TRBD2	many	CAWSVLGTSGRRELFF	TGTGCCTGGAGTGTACTTGGGACTAGCGGGAGACGGGAGCTGTTTTTT
TRBV4-2	TRBJ1-2	TRBD1	many	CASSQEDRGLNGYTF	TGTGCCAGCAGCCAGGAGGACAGGGGTTTAAATGGCTACACCTTC
TRBV14	TRBJ2-7	NA	many	CASSVSFYEQYF	TGTGCCAGCAGCGTATCCTTCTACGAGCAGTACTTC
TRBV6-6	TRBJ1-4	TRBD1	many	CASSYPRQGRGEKLFF	TGTGCCAGCAGTTACCCACGACAGGGGCGAGGGGAAAAACTGTTTTTT
TRBV28	TRBJ2-3	TRBD2	NA	CASSALAGGPDTQYF	TGTGCCAGCAGTGCCCTAGCGGGGGGGCCGGATACGCAGTATTTT
TRBV9	TRBJ2-5	TRBD2	many	CASSVEGTAGAQYF	TGTGCCAGCAGCGTAGAAGGGACCGCGGGGGCCCAGTACTTC
TRBV6-6	TRBJ2-1	TRBD2	many	CASFRGGLYNEQFF	TGTGCCAGTTTCCGCGGGGGGCTATACAATGAGCAGTTCTTC
TRBV7-9	TRBJ2-1	NA	many	CASSLQDQWVLNEQFF	TGTGCCAGCAGCTTACAGGACCAGTGGGTACTCAATGAGCAGTTCTTC
TRBV27	TRBJ2-7	NA	NA	CASRGTGKRNEQYF	TGTGCCAGCAGAGGAACAGGGAAAAGAAACGAGCAGTACTTC
TRBV18	TRBJ2-7	TRBD1	many	CASSRDGQGLYEQYF	TGTGCCAGCTCACGGGATGGACAGGGGCTGTACGAGCAGTACTTC
TRBV9	TRBJ2-2	NA	many	CASRQGGDTGELFF	TGTGCCAGCCGTCAGGGGGGAGACACCGGGGAGCTGTTTTTT
TRBV11-3	TRBJ2-1	TRBD1	many	CASSPRQGGYNEQFF	TGTGCCAGCAGCCCGCGACAGGGGGGCTACAATGAGCAGTTCTTC
TRBV7-2	TRBJ2-1	NA	NA	CPSSQEQGFGTYNEQFF	TGTCCCAGCAGCCAAGAGCAGGGGTTTGGGACCTACAATGAGCAGTTCTTC
TRBV11-2	TRBJ2-5	NA	few	CASSLSGARETQYF	TGTGCCAGCAGCTTAAGTGGGGCGAGAGAGACCCAGTACTTC
TRBV6-2/TRBV6-3	TRBJ1-1	NA	many	CASSYSGSGPEAFF	TGTGCCAGCAGTTACTCAGGGAGTGGGCCTGAAGCTTTCTTT
TRBV20-1	TRBJ2-7	TRBD2	many	CSAPSGGAHEQYF	TGCAGTGCCCCTAGCGGGGGGGCCCACGAGCAGTACTTC
TRBV5-1	TRBJ2-1	TRBD2	many	CASCRLAGGEQFF	TGCGCCAGCTGTCGACTAGCGGGAGGAGAGCAGTTCTTC
TRBV6-2/TRBV6-3	TRBJ2-2	TRBD1	many	CASSYPGQVGFSGELFF	TGTGCCAGCAGTTACCCCGGACAGGTGGGGTTCTCCGGGGAGCTGTTTTTT
TRBV6-5	TRBJ1-1	TRBD1	many	CASREHTTGAITEAFF	TGTGCCAGCAGAGAGCATACGACAGGGGCCATCACTGAAGCTTTCTTT
TRBV10-3	TRBJ2-1	TRBD2	NA	CAISPGTSGLWQFF	TGTGCCATCAGCCCCGGGACTAGCGGGCTTTGGCAGTTCTTC
TRBV4-1	TRBJ2-7	TRBD1	many	CASSQAHLLPGQGIDYEQYF	TGCGCCAGCAGCCAAGCTCACCTCCTCCCGGGACAGGGGATCGACTACGAGCAGTACTTC
TRBV6-2/TRBV6-3	TRBJ2-2	NA	NA	CAARRGIAGELFFVFF	NA
TRBV19	TRBJ2-5	TRBD2	many	CASSASGGNQETQYF	TGTGCCAGTAGTGCTAGCGGGGGAAACCAAGAGACCCAGTACTTC
TRBV9	TRBJ2-7	NA	once	CASSAGYEQYF	TGTGCCAGCAGCGCGGGATACGAGCAGTACTTC
TRBV5-1	TRBJ2-1	NA	many	CASSSAGTRSVEQFF	TGCGCCAGCAGCTCCGCCGGGACAAGGTCTGTTGAGCAGTTCTTC
TRBV4-2	TRBJ1-3	NA	many	CASSQDLGPYVSNTIYF	TGTGCCAGCAGCCAAGATCTTGGACCCTATGTCAGTAACACCATATATTTT
TRBV9	TRBJ1-2	NA	many	CASSPVRQGYTF	TGTGCCAGCAGCCCGGTACGTCAAGGCTACACCTTC
TRBV5-1	TRBJ1-4	TRBD1	NA	CASSFTAGTGPEKLFF	TGCGCCAGCAGCTTCACTGCCGGGACAGGGCCTGAAAAACTGTTTTTT
TRBV20-1	TRBJ2-3	TRBD2	many	CSAPIGAGEGDTQYF	TGCAGTGCACCAATCGGGGCGGGAGAGGGGGATACGCAGTATTTT
TRBV7-9	TRBJ2-7	TRBD1	NA	CASSFRTGGIYEQYF	TGTGCCAGCAGCTTCCGGACAGGGGGTATCTACGAGCAGTACTTC
TRBV7-2	TRBJ2-1	NA	many	CASSLVDEQFF	TGTGCCAGCAGCTTAGTTGATGAGCAGTTCTTC
TRBV4-1	TRBJ2-1	TRBD2	many	CASSQKTSGGALDNEQFF	TGCGCCAGCAGCCAAAAGACTAGCGGGGGGGCTCTCGACAATGAGCAGTTCTTC